Below, 19 T cell receptor beta chains from the same sample are listed, as sequenced in a study of blood T cell repertoires in COVID-19. The assay was immunoSEQ multiplex PCR, and TCRdb's table has in-frame clones only and misses some. The sample has around 97,000 clones; approximately 87% are singletons. Sequencing was done on a sample of peripheral blood. Receptors originate from a human donor in a cohort sampled during active COVID-19.

This clone has just one count. The chain couples TRBV3-1 (or the pseudogene TRBV3-2) to TRBJ1-2; D uncertain. Germline V gives CDR1 LGHDT, CDR2 YNNKEL (reference sequence). CDR3 length: 17 residues. Trimming removed 1 base at V and 4 bases at J, with 19 bases between. CDR3: CASSQADRPDLVYGYTF. DNA of the CDR3: TGTGCCAGCAGCCAAGCCGATAGGCCAGACTTGGTCTATGGCTACACCTTC.

CDR3 sequence: CASSSGTARDTQYF. The CDR3 nucleotides are TGCGCCAGCTCTTCCGGGACAGCCAGGGATACGCAGTATTTT. The rearrangement links TRBV5-1 to TRBJ2-3, with TRBD1 identical over 7 bases. The CDR3 has 14 amino acids. In germline, CDR1 is SGHRS, CDR2 YFSETQ. Trimming at V came to 7 bases and at J to 6 bases, leaving 11 bases not matched to a gene.

The chain is built from TRBV28 and TRBJ2-3; TRBD1 matches 7 bases. The V gene's germline CDR1 is MDHEN and CDR2 SYDVKM. The CDR3 consists of 14 residues. V was pared by 8 bases and J by 2 bases, with 7 bases of the junction left unmatched. The CDR3 spells CASRTGVATDTQYF. The CDR3 nucleotides are TGTGCCAGCCGTACAGGGGTAGCCACAGATACGCAGTATTTT.

The chain is built from TRBV10-2 and TRBJ2-5, with 9 bases that match TRBD1. The CDR3 is 13 residues long. The V gene's germline CDR1 is WSHSY and CDR2 SAAADI. J was trimmed by 4 bases and V by 7 bases; bases with no gene match: 4. CDR3 nucleotides: TGCGCCAGCAAGCACAGGGGGCGAGAGACCCAGTACTTC. Protein: CASKHRGRETQYF.

V gene TRBV5-6 combines with J gene TRBJ1-2; 12 nucleotides align to TRBD1. Germline CDR1 is SGHDT and CDR2 is YYEEEE. This CDR3 spans 15 amino acids. V shed 3 bases and J 2 bases; nucleotides not matched to a gene: 2. CDR3 nucleotides: TGTGCCAGCAGCTGGGGACAGGGGGCAAACTATGGCTACACCTTC. This translates into CASSWGQGANYGYTF.

The chain links TRBV3-1 (or the pseudogene TRBV3-2) to TRBJ1-4, with 8 bases fitting TRBD1. The germline V gene has CDR1 LGHDT and CDR2 YNNKEL (reference sequence). V lost 0 bases to trimming and J lost 0 bases; unmatched junction nucleotides: 6. The CDR3 is 18 residues long. Written as DNA, the CDR3 is TGTGCCAGCAGCCAAGACCGTACAGGGGGGACAACTAATGAAAAACTGTTTTTT. Its translation is CASSQDRTGGTTNEKLFF.

V gene TRBV6-4 combines with J gene TRBJ1-1; D may be TRBD1 (5 bases). V shed 6 bases and J shed 4 bases, with 15 bases lying between them. There are 14 residues in the CDR3. Germline-derived CDR1 and CDR2 are MRHNA and SNTAGT. CDR3 bases: TGTGCCAGCAGCCCTGGAGGGGCGGCCACTGAAGCTTTCTTT. It is translated as CASSPGGAATEAFF.

J is TRBJ1-5 and V is TRBV19, with 7 bases lining up with TRBD1. This CDR3 region has 14 residues. Germline lookup yields CDR1 LNHDA and CDR2 SQIVND (reference sequence). Trimming at V came to 6 bases and at J to 4 bases, leaving 6 bases not matched to a gene. The CDR3 is CASSYGTANQPQHF. CDR3 DNA sequence: TGTGCCAGTAGCTATGGGACAGCGAATCAGCCCCAGCATTTT. The complete variable domain, with remaining parts taken from reference TRBV19 and TRBJ1-5, reads DGGITQSPKYLFRKEGQNVTLSCEQNLNHDAMYWYRQDPGQGLRLIYYSQIVNDFQKGDIAEGYSVSREKKESFPLTVTSAQKNPTAFYLCASSYGTANQPQHFGDGTRLSIL.

The chain has TRBV4-1 and TRBJ2-7; D unresolved. V was trimmed by 0 bases and J by 3 bases, leaving 9 bases between them. Germline-derived CDR1 and CDR2 are MGHRA and YSYEKL. This CDR3 region has 14 residues. CDR3 coding DNA: TGCGCCAGCAGCCAAGAGTCGAGAGGCTACGAGCAGTACTTC. This translates into CASSQESRGYEQYF.

The rearrangement links TRBV29-1 to TRBJ2-1; 8 nucleotides match TRBD2. The V gene's germline CDR1 is SQVTM and CDR2 ANQGSEA. This CDR3 region has 13 residues. J was trimmed by 8 bases and V by 4 bases; bases with no gene match: 7. CDR3 DNA: TGCAGCGTTGTAGGACTAGCTAGGGATGAGCAGTTCTTC. Translating it yields CSVVGLARDEQFF.

The chain employs TRBV7-6 and TRBJ1-2; TRBD1 agrees at 10 bases. The V and J ends lost 2 bases and 4 bases, in that order; junction bases with no gene match: 10. This CDR3 has 17 residues. CDR1 SGHVS and CDR2 FNYEAQ come from the germline V gene. CDR3 in DNA: TGTGCCAGCAGCTTAAGGGACAGGGGAATTTTGGGCTATGGCTACACCTTC. Its protein product is CASSLRDRGILGYGYTF.

The rearrangement uses TRBV3-1 (or the pseudogene TRBV3-2) and TRBJ2-3; TRBD1 might be the D (6 bases). The CDR3 has 14 amino acids. In germline, CDR1 is LGHDT, CDR2 YNNKEL (reference sequence). The V end lost 3 bases, the J end lost 1 base, and 8 bases lay between the germline ends. This CDR3 is CASSHNRGTDTQYF. CDR3 sequence (DNA): TGTGCCAGCAGCCACAACAGGGGCACAGATACGCAGTATTTT.

This chain joins TRBV21-1 and TRBJ2-4; TRBD2, the table's D call, lacks a check against the DNA. TRBV21-1 is a listed pseudogene. The CDR3 contains 17 residues. CDR3 loop: CASSKFSWGVAKNIQYF. The CDR3 nucleotides are TGTGCCAGCAGCAAGTTTTCATGGGGAGTAGCCAAAAACATTCAGTACTTC.

The rearrangement uses TRBV29-1 and TRBJ2-1; TRBD1 matches 7 bases. CDR1 SQVTM and CDR2 ANQGSEA come from the germline V gene. V gave up 1 base and J gave up 5 bases; unmatched junction bases: 8. The CDR3 contains 15 residues. The CDR3 DNA sequence: TGCAGCGTTGAAGCAGAGGGGGCAAGAGACAATGAGCAGTTCTTC. This sequence encodes CSVEAEGARDNEQFF.

V usage is TRBV6-2 or TRBV6-3 and J usage is TRBJ1-1; TRBD1 matches at 9 bases. The CDR3 contains 14 residues. The J segment lost 10 bases and the V segment lost 1 base, leaving 7 bases of the junction unmatched. Germline-derived CDR1 and CDR2 are MNHEY and SVGEGT. CDR3 loop: CASSYLKQGAGAFF. DNA for the CDR3: TGTGCCAGCAGTTACTTAAAACAGGGGGCCGGAGCTTTCTTT.

This clone occurred once. This CDR3 is CASSQDGVVNTEAFF. CDR3 DNA: TGTGCCAGCAGCCAAGATGGAGTGGTGAACACTGAAGCTTTCTTT. This chain connects TRBV3-1 (or the pseudogene TRBV3-2) to TRBJ1-1; D is unclear. Germline CDR1 and CDR2: LGHDT and YNNKEL (reference sequence). The CDR3 loop spans 15 amino acids. V shed 0 bases and J shed 0 bases, with 8 bases lying between them.

This clone occurred a few times. V is TRBV9 and J is TRBJ2-7, with TRBD1 matching 7 bases. The germline V gene encodes CDR1 SGDLS and CDR2 YYNGEE. J gave up 7 bases and V 3 bases, and 19 bases lay outside the gene matches. CDR3 length: 17 residues. In DNA form, the CDR3 reads TGTGCCAGCAGCGCAAAGTCCCTGTCGGACAGGCATAGGGAGCAGTACTTC. Its translation is CASSAKSLSDRHREQYF.

The chain is built from TRBV25-1 and TRBJ2-7; no reliable D call. The germline V and J ends were trimmed by 4 bases and 3 bases, with 10 bases remaining between them. The CDR3 has 13 residues. Germline V gene lookup returns CDR1 MGHDK and CDR2 SYGVNS. This CDR3 is CASSGSVSYEQYF. CDR3 nucleotides: TGTGCCAGCAGTGGTTCAGTCAGCTACGAGCAGTACTTC.

V gene TRBV5-8 combines with J gene TRBJ1-5; TRBD1 is a possible D gene (5 bases). The V and J ends lost 2 bases and 3 bases respectively, with 12 bases between them. The CDR3 covers 15 residues. Germline CDR1 and CDR2: SGHTS and YDEGEE. CDR3 nucleotides: TGTGCCAGCAGCTTTGGCAGGGTATCCAATCAGCCCCAGCATTTT. Translating gives CASSFGRVSNQPQHF.